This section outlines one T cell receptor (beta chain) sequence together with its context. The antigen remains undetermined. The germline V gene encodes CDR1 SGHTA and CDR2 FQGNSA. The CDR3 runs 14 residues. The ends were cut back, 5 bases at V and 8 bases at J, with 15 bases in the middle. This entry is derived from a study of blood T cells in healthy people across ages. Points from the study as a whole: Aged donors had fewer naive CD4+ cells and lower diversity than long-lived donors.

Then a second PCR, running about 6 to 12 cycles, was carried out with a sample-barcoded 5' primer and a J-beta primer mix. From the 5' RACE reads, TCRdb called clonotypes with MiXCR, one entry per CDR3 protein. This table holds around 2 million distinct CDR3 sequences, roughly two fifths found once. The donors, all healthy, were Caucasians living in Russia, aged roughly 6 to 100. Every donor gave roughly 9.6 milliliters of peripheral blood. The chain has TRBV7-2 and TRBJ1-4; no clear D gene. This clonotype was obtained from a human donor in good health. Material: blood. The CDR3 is CASSQVLGGEKLFF. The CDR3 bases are TGTGCCAGCAGCCAAGTTTTAGGTGGCGAAAAACTGTTTTTT.